The 21 T cell receptor beta chains below come from one sample, sequenced in a study of blood T cell repertoires in COVID-19 (dated by TCRdb to the early 2020s). Libraries came from the immunoSEQ multiplex PCR assay. The immuneACCESS repertoire file appears here via TCRdb, limited to in-frame rearrangements. These files lack a portion of the clones; in checked studies, under half of the deficit traces to unresolved V genes, and the cause of the others is not known. Here the sample has fewer than 350,000 clones; 80% to 90% occur a single time. Jointly, the top ten make up roughly 9.9% of the sample. The source material was peripheral blood. These receptors all come from a man under 40 with COVID-19, enrolled during active disease.

This clone occurred a few times. This chain connects TRBV29-1 to TRBJ1-1; D is unclear. The V gene lost 1 base and the J gene lost 0 bases, with 9 bases spanning the gap. Germline-derived CDR1 and CDR2 are SQVTM and ANQGSEA. CDR3 length equals 14 residues. The chain's CDR3 is CSVEVLGLNTEAFF. In DNA, the CDR3 is TGCAGCGTTGAAGTGCTAGGTCTGAACACTGAAGCTTTCTTT.

This chain joins TRBV29-1 and TRBJ2-7; D is possibly TRBD1 (6 bases). The CDR3 is 13 residues long. The germline V and J ends were trimmed by 3 bases and 0 bases, with 9 bases remaining between them. Per the germline V gene, CDR1 is SQVTM and CDR2 is ANQGSEA. The CDR3, as DNA: TGCAGCGTTGAGACAGGCCACTCCTACGAGCAGTACTTC. It translates to CSVETGHSYEQYF.

The V call is TRBV16, the J call TRBJ2-7, with D perhaps TRBD1 (5 bases). CDR1 KGHSY and CDR2 FQNENV come from the germline V gene. V lost 4 bases to trimming and J lost 9 bases, with 16 bases between them. There are 13 residues in the CDR3. The DNA for the CDR3 is TGTGCCAGCAGCCCCGCGATGGGGCCTGGGCAGTACTTC. Translated: CASSPAMGPGQYF. Complete variable domain (other parts from reference TRBV16 and TRBJ2-7): GEEVAQTPKHLVRGEGQKAKLYCAPIKGHSYVFWYQQVLKNEFKFLISFQNENVFDETGMPKERFSAKCLPNSPCSLEIQATKLEDSAVYFCASSPAMGPGQYFGPGTRLTVT.

In its sample, this clone was seen a few times. The chain joins TRBV19 to TRBJ2-5; no clear D. The ends were cut back, 3 bases at V and 2 bases at J, with 16 bases in the middle. The CDR3 spans 16 residues. Germline CDR1 is LNHDA and CDR2 is SQIVND (reference sequence). The CDR3 spells CASSMGRSIRQETQYF. DNA for the CDR3: TGTGCCAGTAGTATGGGCAGGTCTATCCGTCAAGAGACCCAGTACTTC.

The rearrangement links TRBV7-2 to TRBJ2-7; 8 positions agree with TRBD1. CDR1 and CDR2 (germline): SGHTA, FQGNSA. This CDR3 region has 14 residues. Losses at the gene ends were 5 bases for V and 3 bases for J; bases not matched to a gene: 6. CDR3 nucleotide sequence: TGTGCCAGCAGCGCACAGGGGGGAGGCTACGAGCAGTACTTC. It codes for CASSAQGGGYEQYF.

The V call is TRBV3-1 (or the pseudogene TRBV3-2), the J call TRBJ1-1, with 9 bases fitting TRBD1. V lost 4 bases, J lost 0 bases, and 3 bases stayed unmatched. This CDR3 has 15 residues. Germline assignment: CDR1 LGHDT and CDR2 YNNKEL (reference sequence). DNA of the CDR3: TGTGCCAGCAGCCCGACAGGGGGGATGAACACTGAAGCTTTCTTT. Residues: CASSPTGGMNTEAFF.

V gene TRBV19 combines with J gene TRBJ2-1; 10 bases map to TRBD2. J lost 7 bases, V lost 4 bases, and 4 bases had no gene match. This CDR3 spans 14 amino acids. From germline, CDR1 is LNHDA and CDR2 SQIVND (reference sequence). CDR3 bases: TGTGCCAGTAGTAAGGGACTAGCGCCGAATGAGCAGTTCTTC. This sequence encodes CASSKGLAPNEQFF.

This clone was counted a single time. This sequence joins TRBV4-1 and TRBJ2-1; 9 nucleotides match TRBD1. CDR1 and CDR2 (germline): MGHRA, YSYEKL. The CDR3 covers 17 residues. V shed 1 base and J 6 bases; nucleotides not matched to a gene: 10. CDR3 in amino acids: CASSQVPGTGKGNEQFF. In DNA form, the CDR3 reads TGCGCCAGCAGCCAAGTGCCCGGGACAGGGAAAGGCAATGAGCAGTTCTTC.

The V gene is TRBV11-3, the J gene TRBJ2-3, with 7 bases fitting TRBD2. Trimming removed 4 bases from V and 6 bases from J; junction bases left unmatched: 1. The CDR3 sequence is 12 residues long. The germline V gene has CDR1 SGHNT and CDR2 YENEEA. This CDR3 reads CASSSAGDTQYF. In DNA, the CDR3 is TGTGCCAGCAGCTCAGCGGGGGATACGCAGTATTTT.

Written as DNA, the CDR3 is TGTGCCAGCAGTCCCGGGACTAGCGGGGGTTACGAGCAGTACTTC. It specifies CASSPGTSGGYEQYF. This chain links TRBV6-5 with TRBJ2-7; 14 positions agree with TRBD2. The germline CDR1 and CDR2 sequences are MNHEY and SVGAGI. This CDR3 is built from 15 residues. Unmatched junction bases numbered 4, after V lost 5 bases and J lost 4 bases.

The CDR3 protein is CASSSSVRSSLYSNQPQHF. CDR3 nucleotide sequence: TGTGCCAGCAGCTCTTCCGTTCGGAGTTCCCTGTATAGCAATCAGCCCCAGCATTTT. This sequence joins TRBV11-3 and TRBJ1-5; D not resolved. This CDR3 has 19 amino acids. Germline lookup yields CDR1 SGHNT and CDR2 YENEEA. With 4 bases removed from V and 0 bases from J, the gap between germline ends came to 22 bases.

The chain couples TRBV7-3 to TRBJ2-2; D possibly corresponds to TRBD2 (6 bases). V dropped 4 bases and J dropped 4 bases, with 10 bases sitting between them. Germline V CDR1 and CDR2: SGHTA, FQGTGA. This CDR3 is 14 amino acids long. The DNA for the CDR3 is TGTGCCAGCAGCTCGCGGCGGGGCACCGGGGAGCTGTTTTTT. Protein product: CASSSRRGTGELFF. Variable domain in full (rest from reference TRBV7-3 and TRBJ2-2): GAGVSQTPSNKVTEKGKYVELRCDPISGHTALYWYRQSLGQGPEFLIYFQGTGAADDSGLPNDRFFAVRPEGSVSTLKIQRTERGDSAVYLCASSSRRGTGELFFGEGSRLTVL.

The chain couples TRBV29-1 to TRBJ2-1; 9 bases line up with TRBD1. Germline values: CDR1 SQVTM, CDR2 ANQGSEA. The CDR3 consists of 13 residues. J was trimmed by 4 bases and V by 4 bases; bases with no gene match: 2. This CDR3 reads CSVAGQGYNEQFF. The CDR3 coding sequence is TGCAGCGTTGCGGGACAGGGATACAATGAGCAGTTCTTC.

V and J are TRBV6-2 or TRBV6-3 and TRBJ2-1, with 10 bases matching TRBD1. The CDR3 sequence is 15 residues long. Germline trimming cut 0 bases from V and 12 bases from J; bases unmatched to any gene: 8. Germline V lookup: CDR1 MNHEY, CDR2 SVGEGT. The CDR3 coding sequence is TGTGCCAGCAGTTACTCCCAGGGACAGGGGTCTGCGCAGTTCTTC. It encodes CASSYSQGQGSAQFF.

The chain recombines TRBV6-5 with TRBJ1-3; D remains unclear. Trimming removed 4 bases at V and 0 bases at J, with 7 bases between. The CDR3 totals 14 residues. Per the germline V gene, CDR1 is MNHEY and CDR2 is SVGAGI. CDR3 in amino acids: CASSSGFSGNTIYF. CDR3 bases: TGTGCCAGCAGTTCGGGATTCTCTGGAAACACCATATATTTT.

This chain uses TRBV19 with TRBJ2-7, with 14 bases lining up with TRBD2. The CDR3 length is 18 residues. The V segment lost 5 bases and the J segment 2 bases; nucleotides outside the gene matches: 11. CDR1 LNHDA and CDR2 SQIVND come from the germline V gene (reference sequence). This chain's CDR3 is CASSDGRPGLAGAYEQYF. The DNA of the CDR3 is TGTGCCAGTAGTGACGGCAGACCGGGACTAGCGGGAGCCTACGAGCAGTACTTC.

The chain is built from TRBV6-6 and TRBJ1-2, with 7 bases lining up with TRBD1. CDR3 length equals 15 residues. The V and J ends lost 7 bases and 0 bases, in that order; junction bases with no gene match: 8. The germline V gene has CDR1 MNHNY and CDR2 SVGAGI (reference sequence). The chain's CDR3 is CASTGTVSTNYGYTF. CDR3 sequence (DNA): TGTGCCAGCACCGGGACAGTTTCTACTAACTATGGCTACACCTTC.

V gene TRBV28 combines with J gene TRBJ1-6, with unresolved D. The CDR3 length is 13 residues. Trimming left V 6 bases short and J 2 bases short, with 5 bases between. The germline gives CDR1 MDHEN, CDR2 SYDVKM. This chain's CDR3 is CASSPTYNSPLHF. The CDR3 DNA sequence: TGTGCCAGCAGCCCTACCTATAATTCACCCCTCCACTTT. The full variable domain, in which reference TRBV28 and TRBJ1-6 provide the parts outside the CDR3, is DVKVTQSSRYLVKRTGEKVFLECVQDMDHENMFWYRQDPGLGLRLIYFSYDVKMKEKGDIPEGYSVSREKKERFSLILESASTNQTSMYLCASSPTYNSPLHFGNGTRLTVT.

The rearrangement links TRBV7-3 to TRBJ2-3, with 9 bases matching TRBD2. In germline, CDR1 is SGHTA, CDR2 FQGTGA. This CDR3 contains 16 residues. The V and J ends lost 6 bases and 2 bases, in that order; junction bases with no gene match: 9. The CDR3: CASRSGAGGVTDTQYF. The DNA for the CDR3 is TGTGCCAGCAGGAGCGGAGCGGGGGGAGTCACAGATACGCAGTATTTT.

This clone has only one observation. The J gene is TRBJ2-1, the V gene TRBV19; 8 nucleotides agree with TRBD1. The trim removed 1 base at V and 2 bases at J, leaving 4 bases unmatched. Germline V CDR1 and CDR2: LNHDA, SQIVND (reference sequence). The CDR3 is 16 amino acids. The CDR3 spells CASSIVAGQAYNEQFF. CDR3 DNA: TGTGCCAGTAGTATAGTTGCGGGACAGGCCTACAATGAGCAGTTCTTC.

V gene TRBV7-9 combines with J gene TRBJ2-7; TRBD2 might be the D (7 bases). The CDR3 has 14 amino acids. CDR1 is SEHNR and CDR2 is FQNEAQ in the germline V gene (reference sequence). V shed 4 bases and J shed 3 bases, with 13 bases lying between them. This CDR3 is CASSSPGGLYEQYF. The CDR3 nucleotides read TGTGCCAGCAGCTCCCCCGGGGGGCTCTACGAGCAGTACTTC.